This T cell receptor beta chain was sequenced in a study of Graves' ophthalmopathy and Graves' hyperthyroidism. This clonotype appeared many times. What it binds is not known. The authors amplified TCR beta CDR3 regions, and they did so from RNA transcripts for repertoire sequencing. A first-round RT-PCR used HTBI primers, followed by a second-round multiplex PCR. TCRdb used MiXCR to reprocess the multiplex PCR reads, holding one entry per CDR3 protein. The sample lists approximately 500,000 distinct CDR3 sequences, about an eighth occurring once. Ophthalmopathy cases showed moderate-to-severe activity, scoring CAS ≥3 and NOSPECS ≥4, with duration under 3 months. Germline CDR1 is MNHEY and CDR2 is SVGEGT. The V gene lost 2 bases and the J gene lost 10 bases, with 15 bases spanning the gap. The CDR3 loop spans 15 amino acids. Whole-study findings and limits: Blood also carried most expanded thyroid clonotypes exceeding 0.001 frequency.

This chain links TRBV6-2 or TRBV6-3 with TRBJ1-6; no firm D call. The receptor was isolated from a woman between 25 and 40 years old with Graves' ophthalmopathy. Sequencing input: blood. CDR3: CASSYDLRRGSPLHF. Here the CDR3 DNA reads TGTGCCAGCAGTTACGATTTGCGCCGTGGGTCACCCCTCCACTTT.